Shown below are 26 T cell receptor beta chains from a single sample sequenced in a study of shared clonotypes between healthy human individuals. Libraries were prepared by immunoSEQ multiplex PCR; TCRdb keeps only in-frame clonotypes and omits some of them. The data show over a million clones, 70% to 80% seen once. Sequencing was carried out using memory CD4+ T cells sorted from blood. Stated subset: CD45RA-negative fraction. These receptors were taken from a man between 18 and 29 years old in good health.

This sequence joins TRBV6-6 and TRBJ1-6; D call uncertain. Germline V gives CDR1 MNHNY, CDR2 SVGAGI (reference sequence). This CDR3 has 16 amino acids. V lost 2 bases, J lost 9 bases, and 17 bases lay in between. DNA of the CDR3: TGTGCCAGCAGTTACAAAGAACCCTTCATGGGTTCACCCCTCCACTTT. Its translation is CASSYKEPFMGSPLHF.

This chain uses TRBV6-6 with TRBJ1-1; D possibly corresponds to TRBD1 (6 bases). Germline CDR1 and CDR2: MNHNY and SVGAGI (reference sequence). V shed 8 bases and J shed 2 bases, with 15 bases lying between them. The CDR3 consists of 14 residues. CDR3 DNA: TGTGCCAGCGCCCCACAGGGCCTTAACACTGAAGCTTTCTTT. This codes for CASAPQGLNTEAFF.

Note on this clone: Other DNA variants within this sample encode the same CDR3. J is TRBJ1-5 and V is TRBV20-1; D is undetermined. The CDR3 covers 11 residues. In germline, CDR1 is DFQATT, CDR2 SNEGSKA (reference sequence). Trimming removed 3 bases at V and 5 bases at J, with 5 bases between. The CDR3 nucleotides read TGCAGTGCTAGTGGGGATCAGCCCCAGCATTTT. Protein: CSASGDQPQHF.

The chain couples TRBV5-1 to TRBJ2-7; D remains ambiguous. Germline V gives CDR1 SGHRS, CDR2 YFSETQ. The ends were cut back, 4 bases at V and 2 bases at J, with 10 bases in the middle. The CDR3 covers 13 residues. This CDR3 reads CASSPGPAYEQYF. The CDR3 bases are TGCGCCAGCAGCCCCGGACCTGCCTACGAGCAGTACTTC. The full variable domain, rest sourced from reference TRBV5-1 and TRBJ2-7, is KAGVTQTPRYLIKTRGQQVTLSCSPISGHRSVSWYQQTPGQGLQFLFEYFSETQRNKGNFPGRFSGRQFSNSRSEMNVSTLELGDSALYLCASSPGPAYEQYFGPGTRLTVT.

On this clone: Other DNA sequences in the sample encode the same CDR3. The chain uses TRBV7-2 and TRBJ2-2, with D uncertain. CDR3 size: 12 residues. Germline CDR1 is SGHTA and CDR2 is FQGNSA. V gave up 4 bases and J gave up 3 bases, with 3 bases separating them. CDR3 residues: CASSYYTGELFF. DNA for the CDR3: TGTGCCAGCAGCTACTACACCGGGGAGCTGTTTTTT.

V and J are TRBV7-9 and TRBJ1-5, with D unclear. In germline, CDR1 is SEHNR, CDR2 FQNEAQ (reference sequence). V was pared by 5 bases and J by 2 bases, with 19 bases between. The CDR3 extends over 17 amino acids. The CDR3 loop reads CASSPRVVSRGNQPQHF. The CDR3, as DNA: TGTGCCAGCAGCCCCAGAGTGGTCTCTAGAGGCAATCAGCCCCAGCATTTT.

The gene calls are TRBV5-5 and TRBJ2-5, with 7 bases matching TRBD1. The junction had 8 bases not matched to a gene; V was cut back by 10 bases and J by 5 bases. Germline V gene data show CDR1 as SGHKS and CDR2 as YYEKEE (reference sequence). The CDR3 loop spans 12 amino acids. CDR3 sequence (DNA): TGTGCCTCAGGAAGGGGGCAGGAGACCCAGTACTTC. Encoded protein: CASGRGQETQYF.

The V and J genes are TRBV5-4 and TRBJ2-7; 12 nucleotides match TRBD2. The junction had 5 bases not matched to a gene; V was cut back by 4 bases and J by 3 bases. The germline V gene encodes CDR1 SGHNT and CDR2 YYREEE (reference sequence). This CDR3 is 15 amino acids long. The CDR3 coding sequence is TGTGCCAGCAGCCGAGGACTAGCGGGAATCTACGAGCAGTACTTC. It codes for CASSRGLAGIYEQYF.

V is TRBV5-1 and J is TRBJ2-6; possibly TRBD1 or TRBD2 for D (5 bases each). CDR1 and CDR2 (germline): SGHRS, YFSETQ. V shed 5 bases and J shed 0 bases, with 18 bases lying between them. This CDR3 has 18 residues. CDR3 sequence: CASRSAGGGNSGANVLTF. In nucleotides, the CDR3 is TGCGCCAGCAGATCGGCAGGTGGGGGAAACTCTGGGGCCAACGTCCTGACTTTC.

This sequence joins TRBV30 and TRBJ2-5; no reliable D call. With 1 base removed from V and 5 bases from J, the gap between germline ends came to 11 bases. Germline CDR1 and CDR2: GTSNPN and SVGIG (reference sequence). The CDR3 sequence is 13 residues long. For the CDR3, the DNA is TGTGCCTGGAGTGCTGGGGTAATGGAGACCCAGTACTTC. This encodes CAWSAGVMETQYF.

The V and J genes are TRBV7-2 and TRBJ1-3, with D possibly being TRBD1 (6 bases). Germline V lookup: CDR1 SGHTA, CDR2 FQGNSA. The CDR3 sequence is 15 residues long. V was pared by 5 bases and J by 6 bases, with 17 bases between. DNA for the CDR3: TGTGCCAGCAGCCGGAGGACGGGACAAACAAACACCATATATTTT. Its translation is CASSRRTGQTNTIYF.

V usage is TRBV6-6 and J usage is TRBJ1-2, with 7 positions matching TRBD1. The V and J ends lost 6 bases and 7 bases, in that order; junction bases with no gene match: 11. There are 14 residues in the CDR3. Germline assignment: CDR1 MNHNY and CDR2 SVGAGI (reference sequence). The CDR3 sequence: CASRQGTPLGGYTF. In DNA form, the CDR3 reads TGTGCCAGCAGACAGGGGACGCCCTTAGGTGGCTACACCTTC.

To note about this clone: This same CDR3 is encoded by further DNA sequences in the sample. The CDR3 DNA reads TGTGCCAGCTCACCAGGGCAGGGGTACGGCTACACCTTC. This codes for CASSPGQGYGYTF. The chain combines TRBV18 with TRBJ1-2; D is possibly TRBD1 (6 bases). Germline V CDR1 and CDR2: KGHSH, LQKENI. The CDR3 sequence is 13 residues long. V lost 2 bases to trimming and J lost 8 bases, with 12 bases between them.

The chain is built from TRBV30 and TRBJ1-2; 10 bases agree with TRBD1. Germline V CDR1 and CDR2: GTSNPN, SVGIG (reference sequence). The CDR3 has 13 amino acids. The V and J ends lost 2 bases and 6 bases, in that order; junction bases with no gene match: 3. The CDR3 protein is CAWSRDRGNGYTF. CDR3 nucleotide sequence: TGTGCCTGGAGTAGGGACAGGGGAAATGGCTACACCTTC.

The V gene is TRBV4-3, the J gene TRBJ2-7, with 9 bases that match TRBD1. Germline values: CDR1 LGHNA, CDR2 YSLEER. The CDR3 contains 13 residues. J lost 6 bases, V lost 8 bases, and 8 bases had no gene match. The CDR3 bases are TGCGCCAGCGCCACCAAACAGGGGGCCGAGCAGTACTTC. Translation gives CASATKQGAEQYF.

This chain links TRBV5-6 with TRBJ2-5; D remains unclear. Germline values: CDR1 SGHDT, CDR2 YYEEEE. CDR3 length equals 13 residues. Trimming cost V 0 bases and J 6 bases, with 9 bases left between them. CDR3 sequence (DNA): TGTGCCAGCAGCTTGGAGGTTTTGAAGACCCAGTACTTC. It encodes CASSLEVLKTQYF.

The chain employs TRBV2 and TRBJ2-7; maybe TRBD2 (6 bases). V was trimmed by 4 bases and J by 2 bases, leaving 15 bases between them. Germline CDR1 SNHLY, CDR2 FYNNEI. CDR3 length equals 15 residues. The DNA of the CDR3 is TGTGCCAGCAGTGTCGACGGGGGTTGGGCCTACGAGCAGTACTTC. As protein: CASSVDGGWAYEQYF.

The chain couples TRBV5-8 to TRBJ1-5; D is unresolved. The CDR3 sequence is 15 residues long. V was clipped by 3 bases and J by 2 bases, with 12 bases between them. Per germline, CDR1 SGHTS and CDR2 YDEGEE. CDR3 sequence (DNA): TGTGCCAGCAGCTCTTCCACGTTCCGCAATCAGCCCCAGCATTTT. Protein sequence: CASSSSTFRNQPQHF.

This clone showed up many times. The same CDR3 arises from other DNA sequences in this sample as well. The V gene is TRBV5-4, the J gene TRBJ2-3; D is undetermined. CDR1 and CDR2 (germline): SGHNT, YYREEE (reference sequence). The CDR3 extends over 13 amino acids. The V and J ends lost 4 bases and 1 base respectively, with 7 bases between them. CDR3 in DNA: TGTGCCAGCAGCCTCATAGGCACAGATACGCAGTATTTT. Its protein is CASSLIGTDTQYF.

This clone was seen a single time. V is TRBV19 and J is TRBJ2-2, with D perhaps TRBD1 (6 bases). V shed 5 bases and J shed 0 bases, with 10 bases lying between them. Per germline, CDR1 LNHDA and CDR2 SQIVND (reference sequence). This CDR3 is 15 amino acids long. The CDR3 bases are TGTGCCAGTAGTCTCGGGACATCGAACACCGGGGAGCTGTTTTTT. Amino acid sequence: CASSLGTSNTGELFF.

The chain combines TRBV5-4 with TRBJ2-1, with TRBD2 matching over 7 bases. V lost 1 base, J lost 6 bases, and 10 bases stayed unmatched. This CDR3 has 16 residues. Germline lookup yields CDR1 SGHNT and CDR2 YYREEE (reference sequence). CDR3 amino acids: CASSLRVALAVNEQFF. CDR3 nucleotides: TGTGCCAGCAGCTTGAGGGTGGCGCTAGCGGTCAATGAGCAGTTCTTC.

On this clone: Other DNA sequences in this specimen translate into the identical CDR3. The chain combines TRBV5-1 with TRBJ2-5; D gene ambiguous. The CDR3 is 15 amino acids. Germline assignment: CDR1 SGHRS and CDR2 YFSETQ. The V end lost 1 base, the J end lost 0 bases, and 10 bases lay between the germline ends. CDR3 DNA: TGCGCCAGCAGCTTGTGGGCAGGTCACCAAGAGACCCAGTACTTC. This sequence encodes CASSLWAGHQETQYF. Full variable domain (outside the CDR3, taken from reference TRBV5-1 and TRBJ2-5): KAGVTQTPRYLIKTRGQQVTLSCSPISGHRSVSWYQQTPGQGLQFLFEYFSETQRNKGNFPGRFSGRQFSNSRSEMNVSTLELGDSALYLCASSLWAGHQETQYFGPGTRLLVL.

The chain recombines TRBV11-3 with TRBJ2-1; 8 nucleotides align to TRBD1. The germline V gene has CDR1 SGHNT and CDR2 YENEEA. This CDR3 comprises 15 residues. Trimming removed 3 bases from V and 1 base from J; junction bases left unmatched: 2. The CDR3 sequence: CASSLGQVSYNEQFF. CDR3 bases: TGTGCCAGCAGCTTGGGACAGGTTTCCTACAATGAGCAGTTCTTC.

The V call is TRBV25-1, the J call TRBJ1-4; tentatively, D is TRBD1 (6 bases). The CDR3 spans 16 residues. V gave up 3 bases and J gave up 5 bases, with 16 bases separating them. CDR1 and CDR2 (germline): MGHDK, SYGVNS. CDR3 nucleotide sequence: TGTGCCAGCAGTGACCCCGGGGGGGCCCGAAATGAAAAACTGTTTTTT. Encoded protein: CASSDPGGARNEKLFF. The whole variable domain, filled in from reference TRBV25-1 and TRBJ1-4, reads EADIYQTPRYLVIGTGKKITLECSQTMGHDKMYWYQQDPGMELHLIHYSYGVNSTEKGDLSSESTVSRIRTEHFPLTLESARPSHTSQYLCASSDPGGARNEKLFFGSGTQLSVL.

The chain recombines TRBV9 with TRBJ2-2; TRBD1 matches at 9 bases. CDR3 size: 17 residues. With V trimmed by 0 bases and J by 0 bases, 3 bases remained unmatched. Germline lookup yields CDR1 SGDLS and CDR2 YYNGEE. The CDR3 nucleotides are TGTGCCAGCAGCGTAGCTACAGGGGGCGCGAACACCGGGGAGCTGTTTTTT. Amino acid sequence: CASSVATGGANTGELFF.

V and J are TRBV10-3 and TRBJ2-5, with 9 bases lining up with TRBD2. The V gene's germline CDR1 is ENHRY and CDR2 SYGVKD. The CDR3 consists of 12 residues. Losses at the gene ends were 11 bases for V and 5 bases for J; bases not matched to a gene: 6. The CDR3 is CAAAGGKETQYF. The CDR3, as DNA: TGTGCCGCCGCGGGGGGGAAGGAGACCCAGTACTTC.